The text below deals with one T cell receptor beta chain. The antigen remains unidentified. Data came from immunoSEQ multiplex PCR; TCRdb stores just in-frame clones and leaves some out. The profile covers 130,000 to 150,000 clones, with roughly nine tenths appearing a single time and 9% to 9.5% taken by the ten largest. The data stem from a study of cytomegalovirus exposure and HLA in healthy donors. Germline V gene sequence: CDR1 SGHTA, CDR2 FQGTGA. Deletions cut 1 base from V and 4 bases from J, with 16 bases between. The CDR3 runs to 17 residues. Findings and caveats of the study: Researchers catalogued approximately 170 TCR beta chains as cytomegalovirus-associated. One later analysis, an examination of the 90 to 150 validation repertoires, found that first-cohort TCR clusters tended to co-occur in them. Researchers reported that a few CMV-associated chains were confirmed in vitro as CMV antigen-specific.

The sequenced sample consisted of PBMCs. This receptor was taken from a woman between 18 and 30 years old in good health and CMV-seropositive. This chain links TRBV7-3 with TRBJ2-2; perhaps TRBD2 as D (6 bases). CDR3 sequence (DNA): TGTGCCAGCAGCTTAAATCCCGGAGGGGCTGCCACCGGGGAGCTGTTTTTT. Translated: CASSLNPGGAATGELFF.